This T cell receptor (beta chain) is drawn from a study of identical twins (dated by TCRdb to 2016 to 2018). Study-wide context: TCR alpha and beta repertoires from monozygotic twins, unrelated adults of various ages and cord blood were deep-sequenced to test whether fetal clonotypes persist. To rule out contamination, replicate twin experiments were performed at different times with different library preparation protocols. Overall study results and their limits: Invariant T cells such as MAIT and iNKT could partly confound zero-insertion analyses, although diverse VJ usage argued against such confounding for most clonotypes. Recombination models systematically underestimated out-of-frame TCR alpha sharing in monozygotic twins but agreed with sharing between unrelated individuals. The excess sharing between twins in beta out-of-frame sequences was weaker because fewer shared sequences reduced the signal-to-noise ratio. Abundant cord blood beta clonotypes had fewer insertions, young adult naive repertoires showed a similar but weaker trend, and memory repertoires showed no such trend. Compared with coincidental sharing between unrelated individuals, out-of-frame TCR alpha sequences shared between twins had an excess of sequences with low generation probability. Conclusions relied on cross-sectional statistical analysis, since the same donors could not be followed over many years.

This clonotype was picked up many times. The antigen it binds to is not known. No qualities accompany the bases; no much larger clone lies one base away. The germline V gene (reference sequence) sets CDR1 to DFQATT and CDR2 to SNEGSKA. Trimmed from V: 6 bases; trimmed from J: 0 bases; junction bases lacking a gene match: 8. Reading from cysteine to phenylalanine, the CDR3 counts 16 amino acids. Solely the CDR3 DNA is kept, with 48 bases framed from the first base. Only healthy Caucasian donors were included. Three unrelated non-twin adults were additionally sequenced: a male aged 18 to 29, a male aged 50 to 60 and a female aged 50 to 60. Miltenyi CD45RO+ enrichment and human naive T-cell isolation kits were used to isolate memory (CD45RO+) and naive T cells from PBMC. Library creation used 5' RACE. TCRdb lists the instrument as Illumina HiSeq 2000. Template switching added a universal primer binding site, and the final cDNA carried a unique molecular identifier that allowed TCR cDNA molecules to be counted accurately. Specific primers in the conserved constant-segment region were used to synthesize first-strand cDNA for TCR alpha and beta chains. To control for contamination, each cDNA library was double barcoded with a SMART-Mk sample barcode plus Illumina barcodes. Two successive PCR steps introduced TruSeq adapter sequences along with Illumina sample barcodes. TCR alpha and beta cDNA libraries were sequenced on the Illumina HiSeq platform with custom primers. The authors processed their data as follows. Unique molecular identifiers were extracted from raw reads with MiGEC, and CDR3 positions were determined with MiXCR. For each individual, recombination models were inferred using an EM algorithm with the repgenHMM and IGoR tools. The analysis of shared clonotypes was done with the tcR package in R, with sharing normalized by the product of cloneset sizes. To study raw recombination without the effects of thymic and clonal selection, out-of-frame nonproductive sequences were analyzed. TCRdb handled the public reads itself, with Q25 trimming in fastp and clone calling in MiXCR, and kept productive beta chains. Each entry merges the rows of one CDR3 protein and shows their most common DNA and genes. The V and J calls here are based on TCRdb, not the publication. For this sample there are 450,000 or so distinct CDR3 sequences; approximately 18% appear just once. The ten most abundant clones make up around 10% of the sample.

The TCR comes from a man in his fifties in good health. The chain joins TRBV20-1 to TRBJ2-3, and 11 bases in between align with TRBD2. Sequenced material: naive T cells sorted from blood. Interpreted using the paper, the cell subset or site label stands for: cells isolated with a human naive T-cell isolation kit. Here the CDR3 is given as CSADVSGRASTDTQYF. The DNA reads as follows: TGCAGTGCCGATGTTAGCGGGAGGGCTAGCACAGATACGCAGTATTTT.